A single T cell receptor beta chain is shown here with its context. This sample was taken from a study of T cells expressing NK-cell markers. As for the study in general: Sorted CD3+CD56+NKG2C+, CD3+CD56+NKG2C- and CD3+CD56-NKG2C+ T-cell subsets were beta-chain profiled. With respect to HCMV, most of the eight sequenced donors were seropositive, and one was seronegative.

The CDR3 spans 16 residues. The V gene's germline CDR1 is DFQATT and CDR2 SNEGSKA (reference sequence). From its re-call of the 5' RACE reads, TCRdb lists each CDR3 protein once, without DNA. The ten most abundant clones cover around 3.9% of a sample with about 260,000 distinct CDR3 sequences. J is TRBJ2-7 and V is TRBV20-1; TCRdb reports TRBD2, a call that lacks DNA to check it against. This TCR derives from a woman between 18 and 70 years old in good health. Sequenced sample: blood T cells: a sorted CD56 or NKG2C T cell subset, CD4+ or CD8+ T cells, or bulk PBMC T cells (not recorded which). CDR3 in amino acids: CSATGLAGDKFYEQYF.